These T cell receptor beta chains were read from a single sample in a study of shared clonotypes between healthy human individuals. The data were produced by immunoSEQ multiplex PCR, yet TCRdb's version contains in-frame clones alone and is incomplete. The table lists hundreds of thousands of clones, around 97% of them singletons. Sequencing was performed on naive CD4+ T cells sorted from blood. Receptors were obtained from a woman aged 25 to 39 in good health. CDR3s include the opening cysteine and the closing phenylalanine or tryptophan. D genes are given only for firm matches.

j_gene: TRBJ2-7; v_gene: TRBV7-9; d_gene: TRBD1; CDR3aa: CASSLDRGQDEQYF; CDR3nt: TGTGCCAGCAGCTTGGACAGGGGGCAGGACGAGCAGTACTTC
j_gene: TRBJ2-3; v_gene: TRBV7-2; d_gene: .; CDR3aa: CASSPGPSTDTQYF; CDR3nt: TGTGCCAGCAGCCCGGGTCCCTCCACAGATACGCAGTATTTT
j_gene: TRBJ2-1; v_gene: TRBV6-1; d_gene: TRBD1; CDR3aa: CASNRDRVYNEQFF; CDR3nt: TGTGCCAGCAACCGGGACAGGGTGTACAATGAGCAGTTCTTC
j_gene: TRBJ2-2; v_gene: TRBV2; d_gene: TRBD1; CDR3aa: CASRTGTGIPRELFF; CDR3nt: TGTGCCAGCAGGACCGGGACAGGAATTCCCCGGGAGCTGTTTTTT
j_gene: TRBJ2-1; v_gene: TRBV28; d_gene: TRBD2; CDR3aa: CASRKRLAGVNEQFF; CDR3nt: TGTGCCAGCCGTAAGCGGCTAGCGGGAGTAAATGAGCAGTTCTTC
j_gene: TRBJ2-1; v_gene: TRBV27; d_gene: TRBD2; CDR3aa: CASSLSIGGASGFNEQFF; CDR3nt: TGTGCCAGCAGTTTATCGATCGGAGGAGCTAGCGGATTCAATGAGCAGTTCTTC
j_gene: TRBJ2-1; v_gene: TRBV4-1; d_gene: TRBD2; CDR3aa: CASRRTSGRAFEQFF; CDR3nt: TGCGCCAGCAGACGAACTAGCGGGAGGGCCTTTGAGCAGTTCTTC
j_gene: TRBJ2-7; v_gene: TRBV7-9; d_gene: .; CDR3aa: CASSTAFTRHEQYF; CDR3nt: TGTGCCAGCAGCACGGCCTTCACTAGACACGAGCAGTACTTC
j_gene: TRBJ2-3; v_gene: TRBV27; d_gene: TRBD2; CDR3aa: CASSKTSGGGTDTQYF; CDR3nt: TGTGCCAGCAGTAAGACTAGCGGGGGGGGCACAGATACGCAGTATTTT
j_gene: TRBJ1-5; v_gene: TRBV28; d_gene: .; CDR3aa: CASSFRRIYSNQPQHF; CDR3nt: TGTGCCAGCAGTTTCCGACGGATTTATAGCAATCAGCCCCAGCATTTT
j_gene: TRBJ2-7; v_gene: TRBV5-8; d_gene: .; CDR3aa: CASSLERGRASYEQYF; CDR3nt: TGTGCCAGCAGCTTGGAGAGGGGGAGAGCGTCCTACGAGCAGTACTTC
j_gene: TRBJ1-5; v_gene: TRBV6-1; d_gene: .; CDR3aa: CASSPRGTQPQHF; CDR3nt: TGTGCCAGCAGCCCACGGGGAACTCAGCCCCAGCATTTT
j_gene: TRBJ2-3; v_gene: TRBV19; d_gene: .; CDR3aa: CASSTRLESDTQYF; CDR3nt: TGTGCCAGTAGTACAAGACTAGAATCCGATACGCAGTATTTT
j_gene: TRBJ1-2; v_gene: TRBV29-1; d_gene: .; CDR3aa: CSFRNQNYGYTF; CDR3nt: TGCAGCTTTCGGAACCAGAACTATGGCTACACCTTC
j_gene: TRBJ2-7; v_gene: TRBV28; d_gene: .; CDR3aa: CASSSRGIGSYEQYF; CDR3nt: TGTGCCAGCAGTTCGAGGGGGATTGGATCCTACGAGCAGTACTTC
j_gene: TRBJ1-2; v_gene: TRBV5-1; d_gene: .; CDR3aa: CASSFEGQGGYTF; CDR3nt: TGCGCCAGCAGCTTCGAGGGGCAAGGAGGCTACACCTTC
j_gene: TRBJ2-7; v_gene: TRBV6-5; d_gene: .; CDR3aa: CASSYDGGSSYEQYF; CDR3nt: TGTGCCAGCAGTTACGATGGTGGGAGTTCCTACGAGCAGTACTTC
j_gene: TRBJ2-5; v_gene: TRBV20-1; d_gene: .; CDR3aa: CSARVPPTQYF; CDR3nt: TGCAGTGCTAGAGTTCCTCCGACCCAGTACTTC
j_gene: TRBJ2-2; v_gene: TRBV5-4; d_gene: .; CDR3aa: CASSFGGVTGELFF; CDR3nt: TGTGCCAGCAGCTTCGGCGGGGTCACCGGGGAGCTGTTTTTT